This TCR beta chain was identified in a study of T cell responses to AZD1222 COVID-19 vaccine. As for this clone: Its antigen is unknown.

Only in-frame clones appear in the TCRdb table, and some are missing; sequencing was by immunoSEQ multiplex PCR. The sample shows approximately 150,000 clones, roughly 85% of them seen only once. Germline CDR1 reads KGHSH; CDR2 reads LQKENI. The CDR3 totals 16 residues. The V gene lost 0 bases and the J gene lost 0 bases, with 9 bases spanning the gap. Study-level findings and limits: Vaccine-associated CD4 TCRs ranged over spike, dominating at 160-218 and 743-854. Only after the peak T cell response were repertoires sampled. Increases in Spike-specific TCR breadth and depth were seen after two AZD1222 doses.

The receptor was isolated from an adult who received the AZD1222 COVID-19 vaccine. The sequencing here drew on peripheral blood, taken 28 days after the second AZD1222 dose. V gene TRBV18 combines with J gene TRBJ1-3; D not resolved. CDR3 DNA sequence: TGTGCCAGCTCACCACCGGGCGCCCCCTCTGGAAACACCATATATTTT. This gives the protein CASSPPGAPSGNTIYF.